Below, 22 T cell receptor beta chains from the same sample are listed, as sequenced in a study of blood T cell repertoires in COVID-19. Data came from immunoSEQ multiplex PCR; TCRdb stores just in-frame clones and leaves some out. The profile shows 150,000 or so clones, around 84% of them singletons. Sequenced sample: PBMCs or T cells enriched from blood (not recorded which). These receptors were taken from a woman aged 45-59 years who had recovered from COVID-19.

This clone was counted a few times. The rearrangement links TRBV6-4 to TRBJ1-1, with 8 nucleotides matching TRBD1. Trimming at V came to 4 bases and at J to 5 bases, leaving 3 bases not matched to a gene. CDR3 length equals 13 residues. Germline values: CDR1 MRHNA, CDR2 SNTAGT. In DNA, the CDR3 is TGTGCCAGCAGTGTACAGGGGGGGACTGAAGCTTTCTTT. As protein: CASSVQGGTEAFF.

This chain joins TRBV20-1 and TRBJ1-2; 7 nucleotides match TRBD1. CDR1 is DFQATT, CDR2 SNEGSKA, per germline (reference sequence). The V and J ends lost 3 bases and 13 bases, in that order; junction bases with no gene match: 5. This CDR3 is built from 10 residues. The CDR3 DNA sequence: TGCAGTGCTAGGTGGGACAGCTCCACCTTC. Translating gives CSARWDSSTF.

The chain is built from TRBV18 and TRBJ2-1, with 12 bases identical to TRBD2. Germline lookup yields CDR1 KGHSH and CDR2 LQKENI. The CDR3 runs to 17 residues. Trimming at V came to 4 bases and at J to 6 bases, leaving 10 bases not matched to a gene. The CDR3 protein is CASSQDRRLAGVNEQFF. CDR3 nucleotide sequence: TGTGCCAGCTCACAAGATAGAAGACTAGCGGGGGTCAATGAGCAGTTCTTC.

The chain joins TRBV2 to TRBJ1-4; possible D gene TRBD1, 5 bases. CDR1 is SNHLY and CDR2 is FYNNEI in the germline V gene. Trimming removed 6 bases at V and 5 bases at J, with 13 bases between. The CDR3 length is 14 residues. CDR3 sequence (DNA): TGTGCCAGCAGGAAGGACATTCTCAATGAAAAACTGTTTTTT. This codes for CASRKDILNEKLFF.

The table lists this clone with a count of one. The chain links TRBV4-1 to TRBJ2-7; 14 nucleotides line up with TRBD2. The length of the CDR3 is 17 residues. Looked up from germline, CDR1 is MGHRA and CDR2 is YSYEKL. V dropped 2 bases and J dropped 0; count of bases not matched to a gene: 3. CDR3 loop: CASSQLGTSGGSYEQYF. The CDR3 region has the DNA TGCGCCAGCAGCCAACTTGGGACTAGCGGGGGCTCCTACGAGCAGTACTTC.

In DNA form, the CDR3 reads TGTGCCAGTAATTGGGGCATGAACACTGAAGCTTTCTTT. Translation: CASNWGMNTEAFF. V usage is TRBV19 and J usage is TRBJ1-1, with D possibly TRBD1 on 5 matching bases. Trimming shortened V by 7 bases and J by 0 bases, and 9 bases separated the two germline ends. The CDR3 covers 13 residues. Germline assignment: CDR1 LNHDA and CDR2 SQIVND (reference sequence). The full variable domain, completed using reference TRBV19 and TRBJ1-1, is DGGITQSPKYLFRKEGQNVTLSCEQNLNHDAMYWYRQDPGQGLRLIYYSQIVNDFQKGDIAEGYSVSREKKESFPLTVTSAQKNPTAFYLCASNWGMNTEAFFGQGTRLTVV.

The genes are TRBV11-2 and TRBJ1-6; a weak D match, TRBD1 (5 bases). CDR1 SGHAT and CDR2 FQNNGV come from the germline V gene. Trimming pared 5 bases from V and 0 bases from J, leaving 17 bases between. This CDR3 has 18 amino acids. The CDR3 nucleotides are TGTGCCAGCAGCCCAGCCCGGGACTCCAGCTCCTATAATTCACCCCTCCACTTT. This codes for CASSPARDSSSYNSPLHF. The full variable domain, with the rest looked up from reference TRBV11-2 and TRBJ1-6, is EAGVAQSPRYKIIEKRQSVAFWCNPISGHATLYWYQQILGQGPKLLIQFQNNGVVDDSQLPKDRFSAERLKGVDSTLKIQPAKLEDSAVYLCASSPARDSSSYNSPLHFGNGTRLTVT.

The chain carries TRBV29-1 and TRBJ2-7; D is possibly TRBD2 (7 bases). This CDR3 has 16 residues. The ends were cut back, 1 base at V and 2 bases at J, with 18 bases in the middle. CDR1 and CDR2 (germline): SQVTM, ANQGSEA. CDR3: CSVEAHRGAQTYEQYF. The DNA of the CDR3 is TGCAGCGTTGAAGCTCACCGGGGGGCCCAAACCTACGAGCAGTACTTC.

This chain connects TRBV25-1 to TRBJ1-5; TRBD1 is a possible D gene (6 bases). The V end lost 6 bases, the J end lost 5 bases, and 14 bases lay between the germline ends. There are 14 residues in the CDR3. Germline CDR1 reads MGHDK; CDR2 reads SYGVNS. CDR3 region: CASSHLQGDQPQHF. Written as DNA, the CDR3 is TGTGCCAGCAGCCACCTACAGGGTGATCAGCCCCAGCATTTT.

The rearrangement links TRBV7-9 to TRBJ2-7; D might be TRBD2 (5 bases). Germline V gene sequence: CDR1 SEHNR, CDR2 FQNEAQ (reference sequence). Trimming stripped 1 base from V and 2 bases from J, with 15 bases between. The CDR3 consists of 16 residues. The CDR3 region has the DNA TGTGCCAGCAGCTTAGGCGGTGGGAGTGGCGCCTACGAGCAGTACTTC. Encoded protein: CASSLGGGSGAYEQYF.

The chain has TRBV20-1 and TRBJ1-2; D is possibly TRBD1 (6 bases). The CDR3 has 11 amino acids. The V gene's germline CDR1 is DFQATT and CDR2 SNEGSKA (reference sequence). V lost 5 bases, J lost 7 bases, and 11 bases lay in between. CDR3 in amino acids: CSAPIQGGYTF. The CDR3 bases are TGCAGTGCTCCCATACAGGGTGGCTACACCTTC.

This clone was detected once. The J gene is TRBJ2-2, the V gene TRBV6-5; TRBD1 matches 9 bases. The junction had 3 bases not matched to a gene; V was cut back by 7 bases and J by 3 bases. CDR1 and CDR2 (germline): MNHEY, SVGAGI. The CDR3 loop spans 14 amino acids. CDR3 bases: TGTGCCAGCACCAGGGACAGGGACACCGGGGAGCTGTTTTTT. It yields the protein CASTRDRDTGELFF.

The CDR3 reads CASRLAGTGGEALFF. The CDR3 coding sequence is TGTGCCAGTCGCCTCGCCGGGACAGGGGGCGAAGCACTGTTTTTT. The V call is TRBV19, the J call TRBJ1-4; 12 bases match TRBD1. The V and J ends lost 8 bases and 13 bases, in that order; junction bases with no gene match: 14. This CDR3 contains 15 residues. The germline gives CDR1 LNHDA, CDR2 SQIVND (reference sequence).

V is TRBV25-1 and J is TRBJ2-3; 12 nucleotides align to TRBD2. Losses at the gene ends were 5 bases for V and 1 base for J; bases not matched to a gene: 4. Germline CDR1 reads MGHDK; CDR2 reads SYGVNS. The CDR3 sequence is 16 residues long. As DNA, the CDR3 is TGTGCCAGCAGTAGAGGACTAGCGGGGCGCACAGATACGCAGTATTTT. Its protein product is CASSRGLAGRTDTQYF.

This chain joins TRBV19 and TRBJ1-5; D is unclear. CDR3 length: 14 residues. Germline CDR1 reads LNHDA; CDR2 reads SQIVND (reference sequence). V lost 3 bases and J lost 4, with 10 bases in between. As DNA, the CDR3 is TGTGCCAGTAGTATTCGAGGGAAGAATCAGCCCCAGCATTTT. Protein sequence: CASSIRGKNQPQHF.

V gene TRBV12-5 combines with J gene TRBJ1-1; D is unresolved. Germline V lookup: CDR1 LGHNT, CDR2 FRNRAP. V gave up 4 bases and J gave up 7 bases, with 16 bases separating them. There are 14 residues in the CDR3. This CDR3 reads CASGSSSGAFEAFF. As DNA, the CDR3 is TGTGCTAGTGGTTCCTCGAGCGGAGCCTTTGAAGCTTTCTTT.

This chain connects TRBV9 to TRBJ1-1; D uncertain. Trimming removed 0 bases from V and 3 bases from J, with 9 bases in between. The CDR3 runs 14 residues. Germline V CDR1 and CDR2: SGDLS, YYNGEE. The CDR3 nucleotides read TGTGCCAGCAGCGTAGGGCACCAAGACACTGAAGCTTTCTTT. Translation: CASSVGHQDTEAFF.

V is TRBV2 and J is TRBJ1-1, with D unclear. Between the trimmed V and J ends, which lost 0 bases and 0 bases, there was a span of 11 bases. Looked up from germline, CDR1 is SNHLY and CDR2 is FYNNEI. CDR3 length equals 16 residues. The CDR3 loop reads CASSEALAGMNTEAFF. The CDR3 DNA is TGTGCCAGCAGTGAAGCGTTGGCAGGCATGAACACTGAAGCTTTCTTT.

The rearrangement uses TRBV6-6 and TRBJ2-7; 8 bases map to TRBD2. The CDR3 totals 14 residues. With 0 bases clipped from V and 7 bases from J, the junction kept 5 bases outside the gene matches. CDR1 is MNHNY and CDR2 is SVGAGI in the germline V gene (reference sequence). Written as DNA, the CDR3 is TGTGCCAGCAGTTACTCGGGGACTAGATGGGAGCAGTACTTC. As protein: CASSYSGTRWEQYF.

The chain employs TRBV5-1 and TRBJ1-1; 8 bases are a match to TRBD1. The CDR3 has 16 amino acids. From germline, CDR1 is SGHRS and CDR2 YFSETQ. The ends lost 3 bases at V and 2 bases at J; junction bases unmatched: 9. The CDR3 here is CASSSLPGQVNTEAFF. CDR3 sequence (DNA): TGCGCCAGCAGCTCGCTACCGGGACAGGTTAACACTGAAGCTTTCTTT.

The chain recombines TRBV11-2 with TRBJ1-2; D ambiguous. Deletions cut 2 bases from V and 5 bases from J, with 15 bases between. The CDR3 is 15 residues long. CDR1 SGHAT and CDR2 FQNNGV come from the germline V gene. CDR3 residues: CASSLIQQVEYGYTF. The CDR3 DNA follows: TGTGCCAGCAGCTTAATTCAGCAGGTTGAATATGGCTACACCTTC.

The sample holds one count of this clone. The rearrangement uses TRBV25-1 and TRBJ2-5, with TRBD2 identical over 9 bases. CDR3 length: 15 amino acids. V shed 4 bases and J 3 bases; nucleotides not matched to a gene: 6. CDR1 is MGHDK and CDR2 is SYGVNS in the germline V gene. In nucleotides, the CDR3 is TGTGCCAGCAGTGGCGGGGGGGCCTTAAAAGAGACCCAGTACTTC. Protein sequence: CASSGGGALKETQYF.